This TCR beta chain was identified during a study of blood T cells in healthy people across ages. Trimming stripped 10 bases from V and 11 bases from J, with 20 bases between. The CDR3 is 12 amino acids. Germline-derived CDR1 and CDR2 are MNHNS and SASEGT. Primed by a sample-barcoded 5' primer and a J-beta primer mix, a second PCR proceeded for about 6 to 11 cycles. TCRdb re-called the 5' RACE reads through MiXCR, storing one row per CDR3 protein. The sample records just over 1 million distinct CDR3 sequences, 40% to 50% being singletons. Healthy Caucasian individuals from Russia aged roughly 6 to 90 were enrolled as donors. Each donor supplied 7.5 to 10 milliliters of peripheral blood.

Sequencing input: blood. The rearrangement links TRBV6-1 to TRBJ2-5; TRBD1 is a possible D gene (5 bases). The TCR comes from a woman aged 60-75 years in good health. CDR3 sequence (DNA): TGTGCCACCGTAGAAGTGGGGCATGAGCAGTACTTC. As protein: CATVEVGHEQYF.